This T cell receptor beta chain stems from a study of T cells in women clearing cervical HPV infection. Background on the study: Blood came at first lesion visit for cases, post-clearance for controls.

Note on this clone: Its cognate antigen is unknown. The read halts 3 residues ahead of the CDR3 end, with the missing end drawn from the germline J gene.

From germline, CDR1 is SGDLS and CDR2 YYNGEE. Losses at the gene ends were 2 bases for V and 0 bases for J; bases not matched to a gene: 5. This CDR3 comprises 16 residues. Whole-study results and caveats: CIN3+ cases had significantly higher TCR richness than controls; evenness did not differ. TRBV6-7 relative abundance averaged approximately 0.1% in cases and approximately 0.15% in controls. It is unknown whether associations predate infection; no effector/memory or HPV-specific sorting.

Method: immunoSEQ multiplex PCR; TCRdb's copy keeps in-frame clones and lacks some. The specimen's table records 35,000 to 50,000 clones. The receptor was derived from a woman aged 18-69 years with a cervical HPV16 infection that either progressed to CIN3+ or cleared (not recorded which). This chain connects TRBV9 to TRBJ2-7; 10 bases are shared with TRBD2. Sequencing was performed on blood buffy coat. The covered CDR3 bases are TGTGCCAGCAGCGTGTCCGCTAGCGGGAGCTCCTACGAG. This translates into CASSVSASGSSYE. The whole CDR3 sequence is CASSVSASGSSYEQYF.